The 27 T cell receptor beta chains below all came from one sample that was sequenced in a study of breast tumors, draining lymph nodes, adjacent tissues. Axillary draining lymph nodes of breast cancer patients supplied the node samples. Via MiXCR, TCRdb re-called the multiplex PCR reads, giving one row per CDR3 protein. Of about 220,000 distinct CDR3 sequences detected, 30% to 35% appear once; the ten largest clones hold under 4.5%. The sequenced sample consisted of axillary lymph node tissue. These TCRs come from a female donor with breast cancer. Some clones in this sample may be carry-over from other donors' samples.

The V call is TRBV7-9, the J call TRBJ2-1, with 9 bases fitting TRBD1. The CDR3 contains 15 residues. The germline gives CDR1 SEHNR, CDR2 FQNEAQ (reference sequence). The ends lost 4 bases at V and 5 bases at J; junction bases unmatched: 6. CDR3: CASSSTGGGHNEQFF. CDR3 in DNA: TGTGCCAGCAGCTCGACAGGGGGGGGACACAATGAGCAGTTCTTC.

This clonotype was detected ten times or more. This chain uses TRBV5-1 with TRBJ2-2; 8 positions match TRBD2. CDR1 and CDR2 from the germline V gene are SGHRS and YFSETQ. The CDR3 contains 16 residues. The V gene end was trimmed by 6 bases and the J gene end by 2 bases; junction bases not matched to a gene: 9. This CDR3 reads CASNFDSGRNTGELFF. As DNA, the CDR3 is TGCGCCAGCAATTTCGACAGCGGGAGAAACACCGGGGAGCTGTTTTTT.

There are many counts of this clonotype. J is TRBJ2-1 and V is TRBV9; D remains ambiguous. Germline CDR1 SGDLS, CDR2 YYNGEE. V was shortened by 3 bases and J by 7 bases, with 8 bases between the two germline ends. The CDR3 is 12 amino acids. CDR3 amino acids: CASSGIVNEQFF. As DNA, the CDR3 is TGTGCCAGCAGCGGAATAGTGAATGAGCAGTTCTTC.

V is TRBV5-1 and J is TRBJ2-6; a weak D match, TRBD1 (6 bases). CDR1 is SGHRS and CDR2 is YFSETQ in the germline V gene. The CDR3 extends over 18 amino acids. The V gene lost 7 bases and the J gene lost 1 base, with 21 bases spanning the gap. CDR3 in amino acids: CASPPHHTGRSGANVLTF. In DNA form, the CDR3 reads TGCGCCAGCCCCCCCCACCATACAGGGCGGTCTGGGGCCAACGTCCTGACTTTC.

This clonotype appeared many times. The chain joins TRBV3-1 to TRBJ2-5; 13 bases agree with TRBD2. J lost 5 bases, V lost 1 base, and 10 bases had no gene match. The CDR3 length is 18 residues. CDR1 LGHDT and CDR2 YNNKEL come from the germline V gene (reference sequence). CDR3 DNA sequence: TGTGCCAGCAGCCAAGGGGAAACTAGCGGGGGGGCCTATGAGACCCAGTACTTC. Translating gives CASSQGETSGGAYETQYF.

With respect to this clonotype: The CDR3 end shows no conserved phenylalanine or tryptophan, and so a read error is likely. The DNA is left out, because the CDR3 cannot be placed on it with certainty; the CDR3 is given as TCRdb lists it. The V call is TRBV6-2 or TRBV6-3, the J call TRBJ1-4; the D call TRBD1 from the table was never checked on the DNA. In germline, CDR1 is MNHEY, CDR2 SVGEGT. Inclusive of both ends, the CDR3 amounts to 9 amino acids. CDR3 in amino acids: CASSYGATG.

Worth noting for this clonotype: One base away lies a much larger clone, so this may be a sequencing read error. The V call is TRBV5-1, the J call TRBJ2-5; perhaps TRBD2 as D (5 bases). Trimming took 0 bases from V and 6 from J, leaving 15 bases between them. Per the germline V gene, CDR1 is SGHRS and CDR2 is YFSETQ. The CDR3 is made up of 15 amino acids. The CDR3: CASSLGGVPQKTQYF. CDR3 coding DNA: TGCGCCAGCAGCTTGGGGGGAGTGCCTCAAAAGACCCAGTACTTC.

As to this clonotype: A clone one base away is much larger, so this may be a read error. This sequence joins TRBV10-2 and TRBJ2-2, with D possibly matching TRBD2 (6 bases). Germline assignment: CDR1 WSHSY and CDR2 SAAADI. The V end lost 0 bases, the J end lost 6 bases, and 14 bases lay between the germline ends. This CDR3 region has 16 residues. The CDR3 DNA sequence: TGCGCCAGCAGTGAGTCGAAGCCAGGGAGGTCCGGGGAGCTGTTTTTT. As protein: CASSESKPGRSGELFF.

To note about this clonotype: This may be a read error: a much more frequent sequence differs by one nucleotide. The chain carries TRBV11-2 and TRBJ2-7; weak D call: TRBD1 (6 bases). The V and J ends lost 5 bases and 7 bases respectively, with 18 bases between them. The length of the CDR3 is 14 residues. Germline CDR1 and CDR2: SGHAT and FQNNGV. CDR3: CASSPGTSSWEQYF. The CDR3 DNA reads as TGTGCCAGCAGCCCCGGGACATCCTCTTGGGAGCAGTACTTC.

This clonotype was seen more than once but under ten times. V is TRBV3-1 and J is TRBJ1-2; TRBD1 matches 7 bases. Germline CDR1 and CDR2: LGHDT and YNNKEL (reference sequence). With 5 bases clipped from V and 3 bases from J, the junction kept 9 bases outside the gene matches. This CDR3 comprises 15 residues. The CDR3 loop reads CASSSTYDRDYGYTF. The CDR3 bases are TGTGCCAGCAGCAGTACCTACGACAGGGACTATGGCTACACCTTC.

This clonotype occurred many times. The V call is TRBV3-1, the J call TRBJ1-2; unclear D gene. Between the trimmed V and J ends, which lost 4 bases and 2 bases, there was a span of 5 bases. Germline V gives CDR1 LGHDT, CDR2 YNNKEL (reference sequence). CDR3 length: 12 amino acids. In DNA form, the CDR3 reads TGTGCCAGCAGCCCTGACAACTATGGCTACACCTTC. Translation: CASSPDNYGYTF.

This clonotype was picked up many times. This sequence joins TRBV4-1 and TRBJ2-4; TRBD1 agrees at 9 bases. CDR3 length equals 15 residues. Germline trimming cut 1 base from V and 6 bases from J; bases unmatched to any gene: 4. The germline CDR1 and CDR2 sequences are MGHRA and YSYEKL. CDR3 protein: CASSQGWTGANIQYF. CDR3 in DNA: TGCGCCAGCAGCCAAGGTTGGACAGGGGCAAACATTCAGTACTTC.

The V gene is TRBV5-1, the J gene TRBJ1-5; 8 bases align to TRBD1. Germline CDR1 is SGHRS and CDR2 is YFSETQ. Trimming took 3 bases from V and 9 from J; bases not matched to a gene: 8. This CDR3 has 14 residues. The chain's CDR3 is CASSSSGGSRPQHF. The CDR3 DNA sequence: TGCGCCAGCAGCTCCTCAGGGGGCTCTCGGCCCCAGCATTTT.

In its sample, this clonotype was seen once. A much larger clone differs by one base, so this may be a read error. The chain couples TRBV6-1 to TRBJ2-7; D perhaps matches TRBD2 (6 bases). Germline-derived CDR1 and CDR2 are MNHNS and SASEGT. This CDR3 comprises 14 residues. The V end was cut by 8 bases, the J end by 5 bases, with 19 bases between. The CDR3 loop reads CASGRETLTNEQYF. CDR3 DNA sequence: TGTGCCAGCGGACGGGAGACTCTTACAAACGAGCAGTACTTC.

In its sample, this clonotype was seen many times. The chain employs TRBV30 and TRBJ2-7; possibly TRBD1 for D (6 bases). The CDR3 has 16 amino acids. The germline CDR1 and CDR2 sequences are GTSNPN and SVGIG (reference sequence). The V and J ends lost 0 bases and 2 bases respectively, with 17 bases between them. CDR3 protein: CAWSVASGHRTYEQYF. The DNA of the CDR3 is TGTGCCTGGAGTGTAGCGTCGGGACACCGAACCTACGAGCAGTACTTC.

This clonotype was detected only once. Sequence at one end of the junction differs from germline and may be a read error. The chain has TRBV7-9 and TRBJ2-1, with 14 bases that match TRBD2. This CDR3 spans 15 amino acids. CDR1 and CDR2 (germline): SEHNR, FQNEAQ (reference sequence). The CDR3 DNA sequence: TGTGCCACCAGCGGGGGACTAGCGGGAGTTAATGAGCAGTTCTTC. It is translated as CATSGGLAGVNEQFF.

In its sample, this clonotype was seen a few times. The J gene is TRBJ1-4, the V gene TRBV6-2 or TRBV6-3, with no clear D. Trimming left V 6 bases short and J 3 bases short, with 14 bases between. The CDR3 spans 15 residues. Germline V gives CDR1 MNHEY, CDR2 SVGEGT. CDR3 DNA sequence: TGTGCCAGCAGCTTTTCGGGATCAGCTAATGAAAAACTGTTTTTT. Translated, it gives CASSFSGSANEKLFF.

Notes on this clonotype: A much bigger clone sits one base away, suggesting this may be a read error. V usage is TRBV19 and J usage is TRBJ2-3; TRBD2 aligns across 9 bases. Germline-derived CDR1 and CDR2 are LNHDA and SQIVND (reference sequence). The CDR3 is 14 residues long. This CDR3 is CASRSGSLTDTQCF. In DNA, the CDR3 is TGTGCCAGTCGTAGCGGGAGTCTTACAGATACGCAGTGTTTT.

This chain joins TRBV14 and TRBJ2-5; 7 positions agree with TRBD1. The J segment lost 2 bases and the V segment lost 2 bases, leaving 11 bases of the junction unmatched. CDR3 length: 17 amino acids. The germline V gene encodes CDR1 SGHDN and CDR2 FVKESK. The CDR3 nucleotides read TGTGCCAGCAGCCAACTACTGGGACAGTCACGACAAGAGACCCAGTACTTC. It encodes CASSQLLGQSRQETQYF.

At least ten counts were recorded for this clonotype. The CDR3 coding sequence is TGTGCCATCGGTGGGGACAGGGTTAATGAGCAGTTCTTC. It codes for CAIGGDRVNEQFF. The gene calls are TRBV7-8 and TRBJ2-1; 9 bases match TRBD1. J gave up 7 bases and V 10 bases, and 8 bases lay outside the gene matches. Germline V lookup: CDR1 SGHVS, CDR2 FQNEAQ. There are 13 residues in the CDR3.

This clonotype was recorded many times. The chain carries TRBV12-3 or TRBV12-4 and TRBJ2-1, with a weak D call TRBD2 (6 bases). Trimming stripped 3 bases from V and 2 bases from J, with 14 bases between. This CDR3 has 16 residues. CDR3 sequence (DNA): TGTGCCAGCAGTTTGGGGGGAGTACGGACCTACAATGAGCAGTTCTTC. This codes for CASSLGGVRTYNEQFF.

This chain connects TRBV11-3 to TRBJ1-1; D is unclear. This CDR3 contains 15 residues. The V end was cut by 0 bases, the J end by 1 base, with 9 bases between. Germline loops: CDR1 SGHNT, CDR2 YENEEA. The CDR3 spells CASSLDQAENTEAFF. The CDR3, as DNA: TGTGCCAGCAGCTTAGATCAAGCAGAGAACACTGAAGCTTTCTTT.

This clonotype was seen only a few times. The gene calls are TRBV27 and TRBJ1-4; TRBD1 is a possible D gene (5 bases). Germline loops: CDR1 MNHEY, CDR2 SMNVEV (reference sequence). The CDR3 is 15 residues long. V lost 0 bases and J lost 5, with 10 bases in between. CDR3 residues: CASSLSARGNEKLFF. DNA of the CDR3: TGTGCCAGCAGTTTATCGGCCCGGGGGAATGAAAAACTGTTTTTT.

In its sample, this clonotype was seen many times. This chain links TRBV15 with TRBJ2-5; D assignment may be TRBD1 or TRBD2 (6 bases each). The CDR3 spans 15 residues. V lost 5 bases and J 5 bases, leaving 18 bases between the germline ends. Germline loops: CDR1 LNHNV, CDR2 YYDKDF (reference sequence). The CDR3 DNA reads as TGTGCCACCAGCTTAGGGGTGGGGGGCTCGGAGACCCAGTACTTC. Residues: CATSLGVGGSETQYF.

This clonotype was detected many times. This sequence joins TRBV7-3 and TRBJ2-7; TRBD2 is a possible D gene (5 bases). CDR1 is SGHTA, CDR2 FQGTGA, per germline. This CDR3 contains 19 residues. The V and J ends lost 1 base and 2 bases respectively, with 24 bases between them. In DNA, the CDR3 is TGTGCCAGCAGCTTAAGCGGAGATTCCCCCTGGACGACTACCTACGAGCAGTACTTC. It yields the protein CASSLSGDSPWTTTYEQYF.

The chain has TRBV9 and TRBJ1-4; D perhaps matches TRBD1 (5 bases). V gave up 0 bases and J gave up 6 bases, with 15 bases separating them. The CDR3 loop spans 16 amino acids. Germline V gene sequence: CDR1 SGDLS, CDR2 YYNGEE. The CDR3 bases are TGTGCCAGCAGCGTAGGAGCGGGGGTCGTATATGAAAAACTGTTTTTT. Amino acid sequence: CASSVGAGVVYEKLFF.

The chain joins TRBV20-1 to TRBJ1-2; D possibly corresponds to TRBD1 (5 bases). The CDR3 runs 14 residues. V lost 3 bases and J 12 bases, leaving 23 bases between the germline ends. The germline V gene has CDR1 DFQATT and CDR2 SNEGSKA (reference sequence). CDR3 DNA: TGCAGTGCTAGTCCGGATTGGGGGACGGGGGGAAACACCTTC. This translates into CSASPDWGTGGNTF.